This TCR beta chain was captured in a study of a mutant IDH1 vaccine in newly diagnosed glioma (dated by TCRdb to the early 2020s). Concerning the study at large: Patients received eight vaccinations in weeks 1, 3, 5, 7, 11, 15, 19 and 23, corresponding to visits V03 through V10. Vaccination was initiated 4-6 weeks after radiotherapy alone, or concurrently with temozolomide cycles in the chemotherapy-containing groups. Of the 25 to 40 patients who were treated, about 62% were male and about 40% were female, and the mean age was around 40 years. Prior to enrollment, patients had been given standard therapy consisting of radiotherapy alone, temozolomide alone, or radiochemotherapy with temozolomide, with the combination given to most patients. Six visits were used for peripheral blood collection: V03 (baseline), V05, V07, V10, V12 and V13. For exploratory analyses, longitudinal TCRB deep sequencing was carried out in about two dozen treated patients wherever samples were available.

The library was built by means of the immunoSEQ multiplex PCR assay. Rearranged TCR beta chain sequences were amplified with the hsTCRB Kit following the manufacturer's protocol. TCRB libraries were sequenced on an Illumina MiSeq. Under the source paper's analysis protocol: Demultiplexing, trimming and gene mapping were performed with the kit vendor's proprietary platform. TCRdb holds this immuneACCESS table with in-frame rearrangements only. Some clones are missing; in checked studies, unresolved V genes explain under half, and the rest has no known cause. For V, J and clone size, that table is used; D and trimming come from the DNA. In all, the sample holds 110,000 or so clones, and 75% to 90% of those were seen once. The ten largest clones represent 0.6% to 0.7% of the sample. V sheds 0 bases and J sheds 1 base, leaving 6 bases between their ends. CDR1 and CDR2, per the germline V gene, are MDHEN and SYDVKM. The cysteine opens and the phenylalanine closes a CDR3 of 15 amino acids. Only the CDR3 DNA stays, 45 bases, in frame from base 1.

The sample's time point label is to be understood as: week 11, during vaccination. Every vaccine dose consisted of 300 ug of a 20-mer mutant IDH1 peptide in Montanide, administered subcutaneously together with topical imiquimod. All donors had newly diagnosed IDH1-mutant astrocytomas of WHO grade 3 or 4 that showed loss of nuclear ATRX. The samples were drawn from NOA16, a multicentre, single-arm, open-label phase I trial in Germany that tested a mutant IDH1 peptide vaccine in humans for the first time. Genomic DNA for TCRB sequencing was extracted from EDTA blood using the DNeasy Blood and Tissue Kit. This clone turned up a few times. This clone's antigen is unknown. No base qualities exist here, and no much larger clone lies one base off it. General conclusions and limits of the study: Selection of PBMC samples for TCRB deep sequencing was based on availability. The authors noted that analyses of patient blood samples could not be reproduced because of sample limitations. Immune responses induced by the vaccine were seen in 90% to 95% of patients across multiple MHC alleles. No apparent relationship was observed between pseudoprogression and alterations in the top peripheral T cell clonotypes detected by TCRB sequencing.

Recombination connected TRBV28 to TRBJ1-4; TRBD1 is a weak D gene call, 5 bases matching. This specimen was PBMCs, taken from a glioma patient whose treatment included an IDH1 peptide vaccine. This sequence originates from a woman aged 45-65 years with glioma. CDR3 protein: CASSLWGGTNEKLFF. The DNA is as follows: TGTGCCAGCAGTTTATGGGGGGGAACTAATGAAAAACTGTTTTTT.